The rows below give T cell receptor beta chains drawn from one sample of a study of blood T cells in healthy people across ages. A single record per CDR3 protein comes from TCRdb applying MiXCR to the 5' RACE reads. This table has around 900,000 distinct CDR3 sequences, roughly 51% appearing once. Sequencing was done on a sample of blood. The receptors derive from a woman aged 60-75 years in good health. Each CDR3 is given with its conserved first and last residue. Each record gives: J gene, V gene, CDR3 length, CDR3 protein.

TRBJ2-2 TRBV7-2 14 CASSQLGNTGELFF
TRBJ2-7 TRBV5-1 13 CASSWTANYEQYF
TRBJ1-2 TRBV27 14 CASREGEGYYGYTF
TRBJ2-5 TRBV20-1 15 CSARPLAGGLETQYF
TRBJ1-1 TRBV5-1 14 CASSKGGGWSEAFF
TRBJ2-7 TRBV7-9 12 CASSLKIDEQYF
TRBJ1-6 TRBV10-3 13 CAIRGSYNSPLHF
TRBJ2-7 TRBV6-6 16 CASSLFGASGRNEQYF
TRBJ2-1 TRBV27 18 CASSPDRPGTLAYNEQFF
TRBJ2-4 TRBV27 14 CASSSVGGPDEQYF
TRBJ2-5 TRBV28 16 CASRPHGSGSWETQYF